The sequence of this TCR beta chain was determined in a study of cytomegalovirus exposure and HLA in healthy donors. Study results and limitations: It was reported in a later analysis that an Asian-associated ancestry cluster showed fewer N-insertions than the approximately 670-donor mean. Reports showed the classifier diagnosing cytomegalovirus status with high specificity and sensitivity. The authors confirmed in vitro that a few CMV-associated chains were specific for CMV antigens.

The junction had 8 bases not matched to a gene; V was cut back by 5 bases and J by 7 bases. The CDR3 consists of 14 residues. Germline V gene sequence: CDR1 MNHEY, CDR2 SMNVEV (reference sequence). The donors (healthy individuals) were bone marrow donors. This clone was observed once. What it binds is unknown. Primers for the PCR totalled 60 Vbeta and 13 Jbeta. Generated by immunoSEQ multiplex PCR, the TCRdb table keeps only in-frame clones and is missing some. The repertoire holds 95,000 to 120,000 clones, with over 65% as singletons. The TCR sequence derives from a woman in her late teens or twenties in good health and CMV-seronegative. Sequenced: PBMCs. The V and J genes are TRBV27 and TRBJ1-5; 7 bases are shared with TRBD1. The CDR3 DNA reads TGTGCCAGCAGTCCTTACAGGGGCGGGCAGCCCCAGCATTTT. It encodes CASSPYRGGQPQHF.